This is a list of T cell receptor beta chains from one sample in a study of control samples from healthy donors and cancer patients. The repertoire was sequenced with immunoSEQ multiplex PCR; TCRdb's copy has only in-frame clones and lacks some. The sample lists tens of thousands of clones, about 87% occurring once. Sequenced: blood. The receptors were sampled from a woman in her 70s in good health. The CDR3 runs from the conserved cysteine through the conserved F or W. The D gene is left open where the match is weak. Clone size is given for some rows only: seen once, a few or many times, or a class if the clone is expanded.

>-|TRBJ1-1|TRBV2|-
CASSSGRGTEAFF
TGTGCCAGCAGTAGCGGGAGGGGCACTGAAGCTTTCTTT
>-|TRBJ1-6|TRBV5-1|-
CASSLDPNNSPLHF
TGCGCCAGCAGCTTGGACCCAAATAATTCACCCCTCCACTTT
>-|TRBJ2-2|TRBV5-5|-
CASSLTDANTGELFF
TGTGCCAGCAGCTTGACGGATGCGAACACCGGGGAGCTGTTTTTT
>-|TRBJ1-5|TRBV6-9|-
CASSPTAKRPNQPQHF
TGTGCCAGCAGTCCGACAGCGAAGAGGCCCAATCAGCCCCAGCATTTT
>-|TRBJ1-1|TRBV15|-
CATSRDRVQGRREGTEAFF
TGTGCCACCAGCAGAGATCGGGTACAGGGAAGGAGGGAAGGGACTGAAGCTTTCTTT
>-|TRBJ2-7|TRBV5-8|once
CASSLGQGLTYEQYF
TGTGCCAGCAGCTTGGGTCAGGGTCTAACCTACGAGCAGTACTTC
>-|TRBJ1-2|TRBV6-5|-
CASSPDTNYGYTF
TGTGCCAGCAGTCCCGACACTAACTATGGCTACACCTTC
>-|TRBJ1-5|TRBV6-4|few
CASSEEKPPQHF
TGTGCCAGCAGTGAGGAAAAACCGCCCCAGCATTTT
>-|TRBJ1-1|TRBV19|-
CASSEDRTNTEAFF
TGTGCCAGTAGTGAAGACAGGACTAACACTGAAGCTTTCTTT
>-|TRBJ1-1|TRBV6-4|once
CASSQTKNTEAFF
TGTGCCAGCAGCCAGACAAAGAACACTGAAGCTTTCTTT
>-|TRBJ1-3|TRBV6-1|once
CASSGGGAHSGNTIYF
TGTGCCAGCAGTGGGGGGGGCGCCCACTCTGGAAACACCATATATTTT
>-|TRBJ1-5|TRBV14|-
CASSPGQSSNQPQHF
TGTGCCAGCAGCCCCGGACAGAGTAGCAATCAGCCCCAGCATTTT
>-|TRBJ2-5|TRBV29-1|-
CSVEAIQETQYF
TGCAGCGTTGAGGCTATCCAAGAGACCCAGTACTTC
>-|TRBJ2-2|TRBV29-1|-
CSVDRLGGASTGELFF
TGCAGCGTTGATCGGCTAGGAGGGGCTTCGACCGGGGAGCTGTTTTTT
>-|TRBJ2-1|TRBV19|-
CASSRWSEQFF
TGTGCCAGTAGTAGATGGAGCGAGCAGTTCTTC
>-|TRBJ1-6|TRBV6-6|-
CASSYLQGLSPLHF
TGTGCCAGCAGTTACTTACAGGGCTTGTCACCCCTCCACTTT
>TRBD1|TRBJ2-7|TRBV7-2|-
CASSLRVGGEGEQYF
TGTGCCAGCAGCTTAAGGGTAGGGGGCGAGGGCGAGCAGTACTTC
>TRBD1|TRBJ2-1|TRBV7-6|-
CASSLGSGGGYNEQFF
TGTGCCAGCAGCTTAGGATCAGGGGGCGGATACAATGAGCAGTTCTTC
>-|TRBJ1-2|TRBV2|-
CASSGTAPNYGYTF
TGTGCCAGCAGTGGGACAGCCCCTAACTATGGCTACACCTTC
>TRBD1|TRBJ1-5|TRBV10-3|-
CAISSETGQGPNQPQHF
TGTGCCATCAGCTCGGAAACGGGACAGGGTCCCAATCAGCCCCAGCATTTT
>-|TRBJ2-1|TRBV5-4|-
CASSLAGRSYNEQFF
TGTGCCAGCAGCTTGGCGGGCCGCTCCTACAATGAGCAGTTCTTC
>TRBD1|TRBJ2-7|TRBV27|once
CASRGTGSYYEQYF
TGTGCCAGCAGAGGGACAGGGAGCTACTACGAGCAGTACTTC
>TRBD1|TRBJ1-5|TRBV10-1|-
CASSYGQGSPRGHDQPQHF
TGCGCCAGCAGTTACGGACAGGGGTCCCCAAGGGGCCATGATCAGCCCCAGCATTTT
>TRBD2|TRBJ2-5|TRBV3-1/TRBV3-2|-
CASSQDPSGGEFETQYF
TGTGCCAGCAGCCAAGATCCTAGCGGAGGGGAATTTGAGACCCAGTACTTC
>-|TRBJ1-1|TRBV29-1|-
CSVGSSLNTEAFF
TGCAGCGTTGGGTCGAGCTTGAACACTGAAGCTTTCTTT
>-|TRBJ2-3|TRBV10-3|-
CAISLQPGKGGITDTQYF
TGTGCCATCAGTTTACAACCCGGGAAGGGGGGCATAACAGATACGCAGTATTTT
>TRBD1|TRBJ2-7|TRBV7-2|-
CASSLGQGAGKSYEQYF
TGTGCCAGCAGCCTAGGACAGGGGGCCGGAAAGAGTTATGAGCAGTACTTC
>TRBD1|TRBJ1-4|TRBV19|-
CATKAGQGGEKLFF
TGTGCCACTAAGGCCGGACAGGGGGGTGAAAAACTGTTTTTT
>-|TRBJ1-1|TRBV3-1/TRBV3-2|once
CASSQEEYTEAFF
TGTGCCAGCAGCCAAGAGGAATACACTGAAGCTTTCTTT